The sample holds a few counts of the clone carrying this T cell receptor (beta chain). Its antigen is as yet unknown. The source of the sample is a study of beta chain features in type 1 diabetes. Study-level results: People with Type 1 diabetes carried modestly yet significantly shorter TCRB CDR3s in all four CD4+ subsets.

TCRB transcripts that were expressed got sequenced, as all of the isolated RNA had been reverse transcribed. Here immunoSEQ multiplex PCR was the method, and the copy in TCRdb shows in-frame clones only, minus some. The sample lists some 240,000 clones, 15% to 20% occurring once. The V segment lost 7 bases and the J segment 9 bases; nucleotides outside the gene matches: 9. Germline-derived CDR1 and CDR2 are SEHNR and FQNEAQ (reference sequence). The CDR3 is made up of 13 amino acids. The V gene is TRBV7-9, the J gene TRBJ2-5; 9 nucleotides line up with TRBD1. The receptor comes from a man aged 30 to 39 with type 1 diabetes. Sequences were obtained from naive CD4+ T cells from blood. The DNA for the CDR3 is TGTGCCAGCAAAGGGACAGGGCCGATGGCCCAGTACTTC. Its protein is CASKGTGPMAQYF.